This T cell receptor (beta chain) comes out of a study of CD8+CD57+ T cells in acquired aplastic anemia. Study-wide background: Sorted CD4+ and CD8+ cells yielded DNA averaging approximately 3.5 ug. Findings and caveats of the study: Roughly 31 CD8+ CDR3 sequences occurred in both the patients and the controls. Any difference that existed in CD8+ Simpson's diversity between patients and controls was not significant.

For CDR3 and TCR beta VDJ profiling, genomic DNA was the template used. MiXCR was run by TCRdb on the reads, yielding one entry per CDR3 protein. This table has approximately 190,000 distinct CDR3 sequences, about three fifths appearing once. CDR1 is SGHRS, CDR2 YFSETQ, per germline. The CDR3 extends over 14 amino acids. Of note for this clonotype: Its antigen is still unknown. A junction end diverges from the germline sequence, so it may reflect a read error.

The material sequenced was sorted CD4+, CD8+, or CD8+CD57+ T cells (not recorded which) from PBMCs. The chain links TRBV5-1 to TRBJ2-2; possibly TRBD1 or TRBD2 for D (5 bases each). This sequence was found in a human donor with severe aplastic anemia or a healthy control (not recorded which). This chain's CDR3 is CASSVGASTGELFF. The DNA of the CDR3 is TGTGCCAGCAGCGTCGGGGCCTCCACCGGGGAGCTGTTTTTT.